This T cell receptor beta chain came from a study of T cell responses to AZD1222 COVID-19 vaccine. This clone came up a few times. Generated by immunoSEQ multiplex PCR, the TCRdb table keeps only in-frame clones and is missing some. This table has more than 90,000 clones, about four fifths appearing once. The CDR3 spans 16 residues. The V gene's germline CDR1 is SGHAT and CDR2 FQNNGV. Trimming took 4 bases from V and 7 from J; bases not matched to a gene: 8. The source was peripheral blood, collected on day 0 of AZD1222 vaccination. The chain joins TRBV11-2 to TRBJ2-1; 12 bases match TRBD2. This TCR was sampled from an adult in good health. CDR3 region: CASSSSTSGRKNEQFF. CDR3 bases: TGTGCCAGCAGCTCAAGTACTAGCGGGAGGAAAAATGAGCAGTTCTTC.